The clone carrying this T cell receptor beta chain was picked up a small number of times. The antigen remains undetermined. The source of the sample is a study of blood T cells in healthy people across ages. Overall study results and limits: Diversity was higher, and naive CD4+ cells more numerous, in long-lived donors than in aged donors.

A J-beta primer mix and a sample-barcoded 5' primer were used in a second PCR of about 7 to 12 cycles. All cDNA molecules were each tagged by a template-switch adaptor with 12 random nucleotides. TCRdb independently ran MiXCR on the 5' RACE reads; one entry per CDR3 protein. The profile shows roughly 570,000 distinct CDR3 sequences, 25% to 30% of them singletons. PBMCs, at least 6 million per sample, were isolated. The clonotype was recovered from a woman in her 70s in good health. Material for sequencing was blood.

The CDR3 reads CASSLEGANTEAFF. The CDR3, as DNA: TGCGCCAGCAGCTTGGAAGGGGCTAACACTGAAGCTTTCTTT. J is TRBJ1-1 and V is TRBV5-1; D may be TRBD1 (5 bases). Germline V CDR1 and CDR2: SGHRS, YFSETQ. Trimming removed 0 bases at V and 2 bases at J, with 8 bases between. The CDR3 extends over 14 amino acids.